One and the same sample provided the 8 T cell receptor beta chains below, sequenced in a study of T-cell reconstitution after alpha-beta-depleted transplantation in children (TCRdb year 2016). Points the paper makes about the study in general: The frequencies of hyperexpanded clones fell over the following months, and after one year, T-cell counts and TCRbeta diversity were mostly attributed to newly produced T cells.

This specimen's treatment or condition label, per the study, means: allogeneic hematopoietic cell transplantation with graft depleted of TCRalphabeta T cells and CD19 B cells. Library prep was done by PCR. Data came from an Illumina HiSeq 2500. TCR library preparation used molecular barcoding, with unique molecular identifiers applied to normalize quantification of the TCRbeta repertoire. TCRdb ran its own pipeline on the public reads, namely fastp trimming at Q25 and MiXCR clone calling, and kept in-frame beta chains. Rows matching on CDR3 protein sequence are summarized as one entry with the most common DNA and genes. The sample profile shows 250,000 to 300,000 distinct CDR3 sequences; 6% to 10% of them were found once. Over 7.5% of the sample is taken by the ten largest. These receptors are not linked to any known antigen. The material sequenced was peripheral blood, taken 360 days after TCRalphabeta/CD19-depleted stem cell transplant. These receptors were taken from a female patient aged 2 to 10 who had a stem cell transplant for Fanconi anemia, so the T cells may come from the graft donor.

This clonotype was seen at least ten times. The rearrangement links TRBV12-3 or TRBV12-4 to TRBJ1-5; no clear D. The V end lost 6 bases, the J end lost 4 bases, and 10 bases lay between the germline ends. CDR3 length equals 13 residues. CDR3 nucleotides: TGTGCCAGCAGCTGGGAGTGGAATCAGCCCCAGCATTTT. Protein: CASSWEWNQPQHF.

The rearrangement uses TRBV5-6 and TRBJ1-5; D not certain. The CDR3 is 16 residues long. In germline, CDR1 is SGHDT, CDR2 YYEEEE. V lost 1 base to trimming and J lost 0 bases, with 11 bases between them. CDR3 DNA sequence: TGTGCCAGCAGCTTGTCAGGAGTGTATAGCAATCAGCCCCAGCATTTT. This sequence encodes CASSLSGVYSNQPQHF. Based on the CDR3 plus reference TRBV5-6 and TRBJ1-5, the full variable domain is DAGVTQSPTHLIKTRGQQVTLRCSPKSGHDTVSWYQQALGQGPQFIFQYYEEEERQRGNFPDRFSGHQFPNYSSELNVNALLLGDSALYLCASSLSGVYSNQPQHFGDGTRLSIL.

The J gene is TRBJ1-3, the V gene TRBV28; no definite D call. V was trimmed by 5 bases and J by 5 bases, leaving 10 bases between them. This CDR3 contains 13 residues. Germline CDR1 is MDHEN and CDR2 is SYDVKM. CDR3 sequence (DNA): TGTGCCAGCAGTCCATCCGCACGAAACACCATATATTTT. Amino acids: CASSPSARNTIYF.

Here the CDR3 reads CSASYGLGDTEAFF. For the CDR3, the DNA is TGCAGTGCTAGTTACGGGTTGGGGGACACTGAAGCTTTCTTT. The chain combines TRBV20-1 with TRBJ1-1; weak D call: TRBD1 (5 bases). This CDR3 comprises 14 residues. V dropped 3 bases and J dropped 3 bases, with 14 bases sitting between them. Germline V CDR1 and CDR2: DFQATT, SNEGSKA (reference sequence).

The chain employs TRBV2 and TRBJ1-5; D call uncertain. This CDR3 is 15 amino acids long. Trimming cost V 3 bases and J 2 bases, with 11 bases left between them. Looked up from germline, CDR1 is SNHLY and CDR2 is FYNNEI. CDR3 sequence: CASSDNHGRNQPQHF. DNA for the CDR3: TGTGCCAGCAGTGACAATCACGGCCGCAATCAGCCCCAGCATTTT. Using reference TRBV2 and TRBJ1-5 for the parts outside the CDR3, the full variable domain is EPEVTQTPSHQVTQMGQEVILRCVPISNHLYFYWYRQILGQKVEFLVSFYNNEISEKSEIFDDQFSVERPDGSNFTLKIRSTKLEDSAMYFCASSDNHGRNQPQHFGDGTRLSIL.

This clonotype was detected many times. The gene calls are TRBV5-1 and TRBJ2-7; 8 positions agree with TRBD1. V was clipped by 0 bases and J by 3 bases; unmatched bases: 8. Germline V gene data show CDR1 as SGHRS and CDR2 as YFSETQ. The CDR3 length is 16 residues. This chain's CDR3 is CASSLAVGQGLYEQYF. CDR3 sequence (DNA): TGCGCCAGCAGCTTGGCCGTCGGACAGGGCCTCTACGAGCAGTACTTC.

This clonotype was seen more than once but under ten times. The chain has TRBV28 and TRBJ2-4; D is perhaps TRBD1 or TRBD2 (5 bases each). Looked up from germline, CDR1 is MDHEN and CDR2 is SYDVKM. Trimming took 5 bases from V and 7 from J, leaving 15 bases between them. The CDR3 consists of 14 residues. Here the CDR3 reads CASSLGDRSNIQYF. CDR3 nucleotides: TGTGCCAGCAGTCTTGGGGACCGGTCGAACATTCAGTACTTC.

This clonotype came up many times. The V and J genes are TRBV10-3 and TRBJ1-2; unclear D gene. CDR3 size: 13 residues. V lost 2 bases and J lost 2, with 6 bases in between. Germline V CDR1 and CDR2: ENHRY, SYGVKD. In DNA, the CDR3 is TGTGCCATCAGTGAGAGTATAAACTATGGCTACACCTTC. It translates to CAISESINYGYTF.